This entry features one T cell receptor beta chain sequence. Per the original methods: By means of reference gene primer amplification, nucleated cell counts were estimated. Here immunoSEQ multiplex PCR was the method, and the copy in TCRdb shows in-frame clones only, minus some. That table supplies the V and J calls and clone size; D and trimming were determined from the DNA. The sample records under 200,000 clones, about 83% being singletons. This entry is derived from a study of blood T cell repertoires in COVID-19. In the study overall: COVID-19 samples from acute and convalescent phases originated in the United States, Italy and Spain.

The germline CDR1 and CDR2 sequences are LGHDT and YNNKEL (reference sequence). V was trimmed by 5 bases and J by 2 bases, leaving 6 bases between them. CDR3 length: 12 amino acids. This chain uses TRBV3-1 (or the pseudogene TRBV3-2) with TRBJ1-2; D is undetermined. The sequence derives from a man in his 70s who had recovered from COVID-19. The sample taken for sequencing was peripheral blood. The CDR3 protein is CASSEGNYGYTF. DNA of the CDR3: TGTGCCAGCAGCGAGGGAAACTATGGCTACACCTTC.